This T cell receptor (beta chain) was recovered during a study of blood T cell repertoires in COVID-19. At the level of the study: There were acute and convalescent COVID-19 samples, and they came from the United States, Italy and Spain. From T cells, B-cell-depleted T cells, or PBMCs came the material, which was cDNA or gDNA.

Germline V lookup: CDR1 SGHNT, CDR2 YYREEE (reference sequence). The CDR3 consists of 17 residues. After removal of 5 bases from V and 7 bases from J, the junction contained 14 bases not matched to a gene. Profiled with immunoSEQ multiplex PCR; TCRdb holds only in-frame clones, not every one. In the table there are approximately 470,000 clones, 70% to 90% of which are singletons. This sequence joins TRBV5-4 and TRBJ2-2; TRBD1 aligns across 10 bases. The TCR comes from a human donor in a cohort sampled during active COVID-19. Sequencing used peripheral blood. The DNA of the CDR3 is TGTGCCAGCAGTCTAGACAGGGGGCGGTTTGGTGGCGGGGAGCTGTTTTTT. Encoded protein: CASSLDRGRFGGGELFF.